This T cell receptor beta chain appears in the sequencing data of a study of T cells in localized non-small cell lung cancer. V lost 1 base, J lost 8 bases, and 5 bases stayed unmatched. Germline-derived CDR1 and CDR2 are LGHNT and FRNRAP. The CDR3 sequence is 15 residues long. Study outcomes and limitations: The study detected a median roughly 61 of the top 100 tumor clones in adjacent lung. The study sequenced only one region of the tumor. As a result, intratumor heterogeneity could not be excluded and remains possible.

In regard to this clone: The antigen is undetermined.

TCRdb's table, derived via immunoSEQ multiplex PCR, lists solely in-frame clones and lacks some. The table records about 6,800 clones, about half of them present only once. The sequencing here drew on lymph node tissue, taken before any cancer treatment. The gene calls are TRBV12-5 and TRBJ2-1, with 10 positions matching TRBD1. The source of this sequence is a man aged 35-69 years with stage I lung adenocarcinoma. CDR3 loop: CASGLGQGAHDEQFF. DNA for the CDR3: TGTGCTAGTGGTTTGGGACAGGGGGCTCACGATGAGCAGTTCTTC.